This passage covers 20 T cell receptor beta chains from one sample sequenced in a study of blood T cell repertoires in COVID-19. Method: immunoSEQ multiplex PCR; TCRdb's copy keeps in-frame clones and lacks some. Of a few hundred thousand clones in the sample, around 82% were seen once. The sequenced material came from peripheral blood. The receptors shown here come from a human donor with COVID-19, enrolled during active disease. The donor label of this sample is uncertain.

This clone was detected only once. The chain combines TRBV9 with TRBJ2-2; 9 bases match TRBD2. Per the germline V gene, CDR1 is SGDLS and CDR2 is YYNGEE. Germline trimming cut 0 bases from V and 4 bases from J; bases unmatched to any gene: 13. CDR3 size: 19 residues. CDR3 coding DNA: TGTGCCAGCAGCGTAGCTAGCCTAGCGGGACCCCCTGGCACCGGGGAGCTGTTTTTT. Translation: CASSVASLAGPPGTGELFF.

This clone was observed a few times. V usage is TRBV3-1 (or the pseudogene TRBV3-2) and J usage is TRBJ2-4; D is ambiguous. Trimming shortened V by 0 bases and J by 4 bases, and 13 bases separated the two germline ends. This CDR3 region has 16 residues. Per germline, CDR1 LGHDT and CDR2 YNNKEL (reference sequence). The CDR3 DNA is TGTGCCAGCAGCCAAGAGTGGTCCGCAGCGAAAAACATTCAGTACTTC. It yields the protein CASSQEWSAAKNIQYF.

The chain uses TRBV6-6 and TRBJ1-1; D is perhaps TRBD1 (5 bases). The CDR3 has 14 amino acids. Germline V gives CDR1 MNHNY, CDR2 SVGAGI (reference sequence). Deletions cut 3 bases from V and 1 base from J, with 9 bases between. CDR3 DNA: TGTGCCAGCAGTTATTCCCAGGGGAACACTGAAGCTTTCTTT. Translated: CASSYSQGNTEAFF.

The chain links TRBV30 to TRBJ1-4; 8 bases line up with TRBD1. CDR1 and CDR2 from the germline V gene are GTSNPN and SVGIG (reference sequence). V lost 4 bases and J lost 5; bases outside the gene matches: 6. The CDR3 covers 14 residues. The CDR3 DNA reads TGTGCCTGGAATCGGGCAGGGGGCAATGAAAAACTGTTTTTT. Translation: CAWNRAGGNEKLFF.

This chain connects TRBV6-2 or TRBV6-3 to TRBJ2-2, with 9 bases aligning to TRBD2. There are 16 residues in the CDR3. Germline values: CDR1 MNHEY, CDR2 SVGEGT. V was clipped by 6 bases and J by 3 bases; unmatched bases: 8. CDR3 loop: CASSIPGLADTGELFF. CDR3 DNA: TGTGCCAGCAGCATACCGGGACTAGCAGACACCGGGGAGCTGTTTTTT.

To note about this clone: This sample also contains other DNA sequences that code for the same CDR3. The V and J genes are TRBV7-8 and TRBJ2-3; TRBD2 matches 11 bases. The V gene end was trimmed by 3 bases and the J gene end by 0 bases; junction bases not matched to a gene: 2. Germline loops: CDR1 SGHVS, CDR2 FQNEAQ. CDR3 length: 16 amino acids. The CDR3: CASSLVAGGSTDTQYF. In DNA, the CDR3 is TGTGCCAGCAGCTTGGTAGCGGGGGGGAGCACAGATACGCAGTATTTT. The whole variable domain, remainder taken from reference TRBV7-8 and TRBJ2-3, is GAGVSQSPRYKVAKRGQDVALRCDPISGHVSLFWYQQALGQGPEFLTYFQNEAQLDKSGLPSDRFFAERPEGSVSTLKIQRTQQEDSAVYLCASSLVAGGSTDTQYFGPGTRLTVL.

The chain links TRBV10-3 to TRBJ2-7; D perhaps matches TRBD2 (6 bases). The germline V gene has CDR1 ENHRY and CDR2 SYGVKD. V was clipped by 2 bases and J by 5 bases, with 10 bases between them. The CDR3 has 13 residues. CDR3 nucleotides: TGTGCCATCAGTGAGCTGGCGGGGAACGAGCAGTACTTC. This translates into CAISELAGNEQYF.

The genes are TRBV5-5 and TRBJ2-7; 7 bases line up with TRBD1. Germline CDR1 SGHKS, CDR2 YYEKEE (reference sequence). Germline trimming cut 0 bases from V and 4 bases from J; bases unmatched to any gene: 7. CDR3 length: 15 residues. CDR3 loop: CASSLASNRGYEQYF. The CDR3 nucleotides read TGTGCCAGCAGCTTGGCCTCCAACAGGGGTTACGAGCAGTACTTC.

The CDR3 DNA sequence: TGTGCCAGTAGCGATCCGGGACAGGGGGCTCTCGAGCAGTACTTC. Encoded protein: CASSDPGQGALEQYF. This chain uses TRBV19 with TRBJ2-7; 12 bases are a match to TRBD1. V shed 6 bases, J shed 6 bases, and the junction held 9 bases outside the gene matches. From germline, CDR1 is LNHDA and CDR2 SQIVND (reference sequence). The CDR3 spans 15 residues.

The chain joins TRBV5-1 to TRBJ2-5; 7 positions match TRBD2. Germline V gives CDR1 SGHRS, CDR2 YFSETQ. The V segment lost 5 bases and the J segment 7 bases; nucleotides outside the gene matches: 11. This CDR3 spans 14 amino acids. CDR3 sequence reads: CASRPSGQKGTQYF. DNA of the CDR3: TGCGCCAGCAGACCTAGCGGTCAGAAAGGGACCCAGTACTTC.

This clone has only a few counts. The V call is TRBV5-1, the J call TRBJ1-6; tentative D call: TRBD1 (5 bases). The CDR3 is 19 residues long. Trimming took off 0 bases at V and 0 bases at J, with 16 bases between the two ends. Per germline, CDR1 SGHRS and CDR2 YFSETQ. CDR3 residues: CASSLGSGRTSSYNSPLHF. The CDR3 DNA reads as TGCGCCAGCAGCTTGGGATCCGGCAGGACAAGCTCCTATAATTCACCCCTCCACTTT.

V gene TRBV9 combines with J gene TRBJ1-1; TRBD1 agrees at 7 bases. This CDR3 region has 14 residues. J lost 4 bases, V lost 1 base, and 4 bases had no gene match. The germline V gene encodes CDR1 SGDLS and CDR2 YYNGEE. The CDR3 DNA reads as TGTGCCAGCAGCGTAACAGGGGATACCACTGAAGCTTTCTTT. It encodes CASSVTGDTTEAFF. Full variable domain (missing parts from reference TRBV9 and TRBJ1-1): DSGVTQTPKHLITATGQRVTLRCSPRSGDLSVYWYQQSLDQGLQFLIQYYNGEERAKGNILERFSAQQFPDLHSELNLSSLELGDSALYFCASSVTGDTTEAFFGQGTRLTVV.

The chain joins TRBV4-1 to TRBJ1-5; 8 bases agree with TRBD1. CDR3 length equals 18 residues. Trimming took 0 bases from V and 2 from J; bases not matched to a gene: 9. Germline V CDR1 and CDR2: MGHRA, YSYEKL. The CDR3 sequence is CASSQDSILTGGNQPQHF. CDR3 nucleotides: TGCGCCAGCAGCCAAGATTCCATCCTGACAGGGGGCAATCAGCCCCAGCATTTT.

This clone was seen a single time. This chain links TRBV5-4 with TRBJ2-5, with 11 bases fitting TRBD2. V gave up 2 bases and J gave up 2 bases; unmatched junction bases: 11. CDR1 is SGHNT and CDR2 is YYREEE in the germline V gene (reference sequence). The CDR3 totals 18 residues. This chain's CDR3 is CASSFASLAGGLQETQYF. The CDR3 region has the DNA TGTGCCAGCAGCTTCGCCTCTCTAGCGGGAGGACTACAAGAGACCCAGTACTTC.

The chain has TRBV19 and TRBJ1-5; 7 bases agree with TRBD1. The CDR3 loop spans 13 amino acids. V lost 6 bases, J lost 5 bases, and 4 bases stayed unmatched. Germline assignment: CDR1 LNHDA and CDR2 SQIVND (reference sequence). CDR3 in DNA: TGTGCCAGTAGCCATCAGGGGGATCAGCCCCAGCATTTT. This sequence encodes CASSHQGDQPQHF. The full variable domain, completed using reference TRBV19 and TRBJ1-5, is DGGITQSPKYLFRKEGQNVTLSCEQNLNHDAMYWYRQDPGQGLRLIYYSQIVNDFQKGDIAEGYSVSREKKESFPLTVTSAQKNPTAFYLCASSHQGDQPQHFGDGTRLSIL.

The chain uses TRBV6-5 and TRBJ1-2, with TRBD1 matching over 8 bases. Germline CDR1 and CDR2: MNHEY and SVGAGI. The CDR3 extends over 12 amino acids. Trimming took 6 bases from V and 7 from J; bases not matched to a gene: 4. In nucleotides, the CDR3 is TGTGCCAGCAGCATGACAGGGGCTGGCTACACCTTC. It encodes CASSMTGAGYTF.

The gene calls are TRBV7-9 and TRBJ1-3; TRBD1 aligns across 7 bases. CDR1 SEHNR and CDR2 FQNEAQ come from the germline V gene (reference sequence). The ends lost 1 base at V and 3 bases at J; junction bases unmatched: 3. CDR3 length: 15 residues. For the CDR3, the DNA is TGTGCCAGCAGCTTAGGCACAGGGGATGGAAACACCATATATTTT. Protein sequence: CASSLGTGDGNTIYF. The whole variable domain, remainder taken from reference TRBV7-9 and TRBJ1-3, is DTGVSQNPRHKITKRGQNVTFRCDPISEHNRLYWYRQTLGQGPEFLTYFQNEAQLEKSRLLSDRFSAERPKGSFSTLEIQRTEQGDSAMYLCASSLGTGDGNTIYFGEGSWLTVV.

The chain combines TRBV30 with TRBJ2-5; possible D gene TRBD1, 6 bases. CDR3 length equals 12 residues. Trimming cost V 6 bases and J 1 base, with 9 bases left between them. Germline CDR1 and CDR2: GTSNPN and SVGIG (reference sequence). Written as DNA, the CDR3 is TGTGCCTGTGGACAGTTCCAAGAGACCCAGTACTTC. Protein: CACGQFQETQYF. Filled out from reference TRBV30 and TRBJ2-5, the complete variable domain reads SQTIHQWPATLVQPVGSPLSLECTVEGTSNPNLYWYRQAAGRGLQLLFYSVGIGQISSEVPQNLSASRPQDRQFILSSKKLLLSDSGFYLCACGQFQETQYFGPGTRLLVL.

This chain joins TRBV2 and TRBJ2-7, with 8 bases lining up with TRBD1. In germline, CDR1 is SNHLY, CDR2 FYNNEI. V was pared by 9 bases and J by 4 bases, with 5 bases of the junction left unmatched. This CDR3 is 12 amino acids long. Here the CDR3 reads CARKTGAYEQYF. The CDR3 region has the DNA TGTGCCAGAAAGACAGGGGCGTACGAGCAGTACTTC.

This sequence joins TRBV6-5 and TRBJ2-1; 11 nucleotides line up with TRBD1. The trim removed 6 bases at V and 8 bases at J, leaving 9 bases unmatched. In germline, CDR1 is MNHEY, CDR2 SVGAGI. The CDR3 contains 15 residues. The CDR3 nucleotides read TGTGCCAGCAGATCCGGGACAGGGGGTTTGGATGAGCAGTTCTTC. Translating gives CASRSGTGGLDEQFF.